This T cell receptor beta chain came from a study of cytotoxic CD8 clonotypes in ibrutinib-treated CLL. The wider study: Response was recorded as partial in around 25 patients and complete in 2; at median approximately 65 months, about 14 remained remitted and roughly 12 had progressed.

The CDR3 is 15 residues long. V lost 0 bases and J 2 bases, leaving 10 bases between the germline ends. Germline assignment: CDR1 MGHRA and CDR2 YSYEKL. General study results and limits: Treatment saw public clonotypes, which were uncommon, either contract or stay stable.

Libraries were prepared by immunoSEQ multiplex PCR; TCRdb keeps only in-frame clonotypes and omits some of them. The top ten hold 5.7% of the sample, which has about 72,000 clones, approximately 71% seen once. A note on this clone: No antigen is known for it.

The rearrangement links TRBV4-1 to TRBJ1-1, with no clear D. This receptor was taken from a human donor with chronic lymphocytic leukemia. Material: PBMCs, obtained after 12 months of ibrutinib treatment. The CDR3 bases are TGCGCCAGCAGCCAAGACGCCGGTAAAAACACTGAAGCTTTCTTT. This translates into CASSQDAGKNTEAFF.